Sequencing of this T cell receptor beta chain was carried out in a study of blood T cell repertoires in COVID-19 (dated by TCRdb to the early 2020s). At the level of the whole study: Collaborator samples came from the United States, Italy and Spain and covered acute and convalescent phases of COVID-19. The dataset comprised deeply sampled blood TCRbeta repertoires from subjects exposed to, actively infected with, or recovered from COVID-19. A freely available public database, intended as a resource for researchers studying the immune response to SARS-CoV-2, is where the repertoires were released. The samples were drawn from two sources: the first 160 participants of the ongoing ImmuneRACE study, and 1,000 to 1,500 subjects contributed by 6 global collaborators. The material from the prospective study consisted of cDNA or gDNA derived from T cells, B-cell-depleted T cells, or PBMCs. Where available, HLA class I and class II types were taken from metadata supplied by the sample provider and were not determined by assay-based typing. Sample metadata almost always included a de-identified subject ID, COVID-19 status, age in years and sex. General conclusions and limits of the study: Clinical and demographic metadata were provided uncurated, with the amount varying by source and participant.

Another Seattle source contributed samples from volunteer blood donors who had recovered from COVID-19. Each collaborating institution followed its own protocols to collect whole blood in K2EDTA tubes. For TCRbeta analysis, collaborators shipped samples in one of three forms: frozen whole blood, isolated PBMCs, or DNA extracted from either of those sample types. V and J are truncated by 0 bases and 3 bases respectively, leaving an intervening sequence of 8 bases. There are 14 amino acids in the CDR3, from cysteine to phenylalanine inclusive. Only the CDR3 DNA is retained, 42 bases long and in frame from the first base. The germline V gene provides CDR1 SNHLY and CDR2 FYNNEI. For this clone: Its antigen is currently not known. Per-base quality was not reported, and no clone a single base away is much larger than it.

TCRbeta CDR3 regions were amplified from genomic DNA using the immunoSEQ Assay, a bias-controlled multiplex PCR. Turning to the authors' computational methods: Within the assay, amplification of reference gene primers was used to estimate how many nucleated cells each sample contained. To quantify the absolute abundance of each unique TCRbeta CDR3 rearrangement, sequence reads were collapsed and filtered. For each sample, productive Simpson clonality was calculated as the square root of Simpson's diversity index over productive rearrangements. The table comes from immuneACCESS by way of TCRdb, which keeps in-frame sequences with V and J called. Part of the clones is missing from these tables; in studies checked, under half for an unresolved V gene and the rest for unknown reasons. Clone size and the V and J calls come from that table; the DNA yielded D and trimming. This sample gives hundreds of thousands of clones in total; around 86% of them show up just once. Of the sample, 1.6% falls within the top ten clones.

Sequencing input: peripheral blood. This TCR was recovered from a woman aged 60-75 years who had recovered from COVID-19. The sequence joins TRBV2 to TRBJ1-2, with a weak D call of TRBD1 (6 bases match). The CDR3 loop reads CASSEAQGHYGYTF. The nucleotides are TGTGCCAGCAGTGAAGCACAGGGACACTATGGCTACACCTTC.